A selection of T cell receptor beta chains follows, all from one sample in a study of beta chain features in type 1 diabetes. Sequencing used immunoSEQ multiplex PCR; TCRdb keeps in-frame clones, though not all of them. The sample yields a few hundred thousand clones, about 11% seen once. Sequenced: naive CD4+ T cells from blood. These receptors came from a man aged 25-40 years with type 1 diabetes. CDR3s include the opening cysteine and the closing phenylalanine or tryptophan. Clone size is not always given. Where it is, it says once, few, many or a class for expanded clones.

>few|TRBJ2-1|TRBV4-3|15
CASSQGLAGGVEQFF
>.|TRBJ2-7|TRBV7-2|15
CASSRGGTGSYEQYF
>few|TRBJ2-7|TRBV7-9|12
CASRRDSGEQYF
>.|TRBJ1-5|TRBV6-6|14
CASSYQGRNQPQHF
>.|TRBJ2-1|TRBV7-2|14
CASSPALVNNEQFF
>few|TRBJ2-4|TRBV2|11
CASSNIHIQYF
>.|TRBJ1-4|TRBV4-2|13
CASSSATNEKLFF
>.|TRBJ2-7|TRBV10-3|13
CAISVVKEGEQYF
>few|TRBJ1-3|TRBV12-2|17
CASRSPTGTGERDTIYF
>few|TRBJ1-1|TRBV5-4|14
CASSIQLLNTEAFF
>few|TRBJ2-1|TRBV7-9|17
CASSPGLAGAIYNEQFF
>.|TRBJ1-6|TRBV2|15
CASSGATQGGSPLHF
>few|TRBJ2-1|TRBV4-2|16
CASSQDRRVSYNEQFF
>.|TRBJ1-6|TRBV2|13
CAIVGQGGSPLHF
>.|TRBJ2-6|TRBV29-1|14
CSVTGSGGANVLTF
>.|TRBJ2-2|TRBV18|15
CASSPWVQGTGELFF
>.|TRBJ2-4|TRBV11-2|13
CASSIDRGHIQYF
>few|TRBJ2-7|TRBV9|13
CASSGGSLYEQYF
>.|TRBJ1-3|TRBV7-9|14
CASSLTGDGNTIYF
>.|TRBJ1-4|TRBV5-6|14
CASIQQGAREKLFF
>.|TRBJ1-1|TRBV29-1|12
CSVNRVNTEAFF
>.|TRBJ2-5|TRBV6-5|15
CASSGLRTHEETQYF
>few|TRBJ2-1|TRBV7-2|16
CASSAPTSGGAHEQFF
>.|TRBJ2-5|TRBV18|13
CASSPDFQETQYF
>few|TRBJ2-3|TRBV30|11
CACELSDTQYF
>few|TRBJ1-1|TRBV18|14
CASSPMDRDTEAFF
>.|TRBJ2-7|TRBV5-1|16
CASSYGLAGGPYEQYF
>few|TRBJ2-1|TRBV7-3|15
CASSLVGGVYNEQFF
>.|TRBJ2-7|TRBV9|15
CASSVEPGVPYEQYF
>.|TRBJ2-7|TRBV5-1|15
CASSLDRVPSYEQYF
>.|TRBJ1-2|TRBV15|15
CATSRGQGLNYGYTF
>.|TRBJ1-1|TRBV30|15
CAWAGTAILNTEAFF